The 6 T cell receptor beta chains given below trace back to one sample, sequenced in a study of OX40 agonist ivuxolimab in advanced cancers. Profiling relied on immunoSEQ multiplex PCR, and the TCRdb table lists in-frame clones only, not all of them. The sample carries around 20,000 clones, 75% to 90% recorded once. Sequenced here: CD4+ or CD8+ T cells sorted from blood, sampled in a trial of the OX40 agonist ivuxolimab. The receptors were sampled from an adult with an advanced solid tumor such as melanoma, head and neck, liver or kidney cancer.

There are a few counts of this clone. The genes are TRBV15 and TRBJ1-5; 8 positions match TRBD1. Germline CDR1 and CDR2: LNHNV and YYDKDF (reference sequence). This CDR3 region has 14 residues. The V segment lost 3 bases and the J segment 4 bases; nucleotides outside the gene matches: 2. The CDR3 region is CATSSRQGNQPQHF. The CDR3 nucleotides read TGTGCCACCAGCAGCAGACAGGGGAATCAGCCCCAGCATTTT.

This rearrangement joins TRBV5-1 to TRBJ1-1; TRBD1 might be the D (5 bases). Germline lookup yields CDR1 SGHRS and CDR2 YFSETQ. This CDR3 spans 13 amino acids. With 5 bases removed from V and 1 base from J, the gap between germline ends came to 9 bases. Here the CDR3 DNA reads TGCGCCAGCAGTTATGACAGGAACACTGAAGCTTTCTTT. Protein product: CASSYDRNTEAFF. Together with reference TRBV5-1 and TRBJ1-1, the CDR3 gives the full variable domain: KAGVTQTPRYLIKTRGQQVTLSCSPISGHRSVSWYQQTPGQGLQFLFEYFSETQRNKGNFPGRFSGRQFSNSRSEMNVSTLELGDSALYLCASSYDRNTEAFFGQGTRLTVV.

The CDR3 bases are TGCGCCAGCAGCTTGGCCCGGCAGGGGGTCGGGTACAATGAGCAGTTCTTC. Protein sequence: CASSLARQGVGYNEQFF. This chain joins TRBV5-1 and TRBJ2-1; 7 nucleotides agree with TRBD1. Germline loops: CDR1 SGHRS, CDR2 YFSETQ. Trimming cost V 0 bases and J 4 bases; bases outside gene matches: 10. The CDR3 loop spans 17 amino acids.

This rearrangement joins TRBV19 to TRBJ2-2, with D possibly being TRBD1 (6 bases). Germline lookup yields CDR1 LNHDA and CDR2 SQIVND (reference sequence). Trimming shortened V by 6 bases and J by 7 bases, and 18 bases separated the two germline ends. The CDR3 runs to 15 residues. The CDR3, as DNA: TGTGCCAGTAGCCAATTACCGGGACATCACGGGGAGCTGTTTTTT. Translated: CASSQLPGHHGELFF.

V is TRBV5-4 and J is TRBJ1-4; D not certain. Germline values: CDR1 SGHNT, CDR2 YYREEE (reference sequence). The CDR3 runs to 14 residues. V was clipped by 4 bases and J by 7 bases, with 14 bases between them. CDR3 nucleotide sequence: TGTGCCAGCAGCCCCGGGATGGAGGGTGAAAAACTGTTTTTT. It is translated as CASSPGMEGEKLFF.

V and J are TRBV6-5 and TRBJ1-2, with D unresolved. The V gene's germline CDR1 is MNHEY and CDR2 SVGAGI. The CDR3 is 14 residues long. The V end was cut by 4 bases, the J end by 4 bases, with 13 bases between. The CDR3 DNA is TGTGCCAGCAGTTTATCGATATCTAGCTATGGCTACACCTTC. This encodes CASSLSISSYGYTF.